These T cell receptor beta chains were read from a single sample in a study of blood T cell repertoires in COVID-19. Repertoires were generated with immunoSEQ multiplex PCR, while TCRdb's copy carries only in-frame clones and drops some. The sample consists of 40,000 to 45,000 clones, roughly nine tenths of them appearing once. Sequencing used peripheral blood. Receptors originate from a human donor in a cohort sampled during active COVID-19. Each CDR3 is given with its conserved first and last residue. Size values are once, few and many counts, or a class for expanded clones, and some rows have none.

>TRBV15|-|TRBJ2-7
CATSRVFGSSYEQYF
>TRBV27|-|TRBJ1-4
CASSPLPATNEKLFF
>TRBV7-3|-|TRBJ1-2
CASSLMGGIGYGYTF
>TRBV27|-|TRBJ1-1
CASSLSRQPNTEAFF
>TRBV9|-|TRBJ2-3
CASNQGQVPDTQYF
>TRBV7-3|few|TRBJ2-3
CASSLRGQSTDTQYF
>TRBV3-1/TRBV3-2|few|TRBJ1-5
CASSQSLTGRDQPQHF
>TRBV25-1|-|TRBJ1-2
CASMGANYGYTF
>TRBV30|-|TRBJ2-7
CAWSVHDGAYEQYF
>TRBV20-1|-|TRBJ1-4
CSARLGTRLFF
>TRBV10-3|-|TRBJ1-6
CAISVHRDRGNSPLHF
>TRBV5-1|-|TRBJ1-1
CASRLSLNTEAFF
>TRBV4-2|-|TRBJ2-1
CASSAPSGNEQFF
>TRBV25-1|once|TRBJ2-3
CASSSPHSGRGFTDTQYF
>TRBV27|-|TRBJ2-1
CASSRGGTSYNEQFF
>TRBV6-2/TRBV6-3|few|TRBJ2-7
CASSHGGSQNEQYF
>TRBV2|-|TRBJ1-3
CASSEAGGGVGDTIYF
>TRBV6-5|-|TRBJ2-3
CASRDSTDTQYF
>TRBV2|-|TRBJ2-3
CASSEGEAARTDTQYF
>TRBV7-6|-|TRBJ2-1
CASSSDSYSEQFF
>TRBV25-1|-|TRBJ1-1
CASSEYRGQDNEAFF
>TRBV7-2|-|TRBJ2-3
CASSLGLAADTQYF
>TRBV6-2/TRBV6-3|-|TRBJ2-1
CASSYSEDYNEQFF
>TRBV29-1|-|TRBJ2-1
CSVGTGLAGGGEQFF
>TRBV5-1|-|TRBJ2-1
CASSLTGIAYNEQFF